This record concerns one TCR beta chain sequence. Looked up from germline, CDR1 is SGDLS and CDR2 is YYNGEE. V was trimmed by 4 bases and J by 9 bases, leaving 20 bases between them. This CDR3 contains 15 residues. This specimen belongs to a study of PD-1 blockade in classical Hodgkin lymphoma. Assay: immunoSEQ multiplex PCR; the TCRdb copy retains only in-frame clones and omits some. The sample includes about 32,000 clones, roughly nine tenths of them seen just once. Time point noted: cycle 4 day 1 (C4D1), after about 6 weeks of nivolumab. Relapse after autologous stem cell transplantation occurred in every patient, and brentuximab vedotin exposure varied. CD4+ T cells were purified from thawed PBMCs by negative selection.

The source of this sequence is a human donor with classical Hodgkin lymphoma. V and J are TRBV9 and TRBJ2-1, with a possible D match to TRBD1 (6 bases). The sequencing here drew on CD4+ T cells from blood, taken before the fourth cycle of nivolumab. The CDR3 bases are TGTGCCAGCAGCCCCCGGGACACCTTCTACGGTGAGCAGTTCTTC. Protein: CASSPRDTFYGEQFF.